Following are 9 T cell receptor beta chains from one sample sequenced in a study of glioma-infiltrating T cells. The iRepertoire nested amplicon-rescue multiplex PCR amplified TCR alpha and beta CDR3s from RNA. TCRdb called the multiplex PCR reads again in MiXCR, with one record for every CDR3 protein. The sample includes 9,500 to 12,000 distinct CDR3 sequences, approximately 57% of them seen just once. Specimen: glioma tissue, nonneoplastic brain tissue, or PBMCs (not recorded which). All receptors come from a human donor with low-grade glioma or glioblastoma, undergoing nonglioma brain surgery, or in good health (not recorded which).

Notes on this clonotype: A much larger clonotype is one base distant, so this may be a read error. The chain links TRBV29-1 to TRBJ2-6; TRBD1 might be the D (5 bases). CDR1 SQVTM and CDR2 ANQGSEA come from the germline V gene. This CDR3 has 13 amino acids. CDR3 sequence: CSVYSSGANVLNF. The DNA for the CDR3 is TGCAGCGTCTACAGCTCTGGGGCCAACGTCCTGAATTTC.

This clonotype occurred many times. V usage is TRBV3-1 and J usage is TRBJ2-1; no clear D. With 0 bases removed from V and 2 bases from J, the gap between germline ends came to 8 bases. The length of the CDR3 is 15 residues. Germline CDR1 and CDR2: LGHDT and YNNKEL (reference sequence). The CDR3 loop is CASSQEKGPYNEQFF. The CDR3 region has the DNA TGTGCCAGCAGCCAAGAAAAAGGTCCCTACAATGAGCAGTTCTTC.

A word on this clonotype: It is likely a read error, because the conserved phenylalanine at the end of the CDR3 is missing. The chain couples TRBV20-1 to TRBJ2-5; D not certain. CDR1 is DFQATT, CDR2 SNEGSKA, per germline (reference sequence). The CDR3 is 10 amino acids. V was clipped by 6 bases and J by 8 bases, with 10 bases between them. In nucleotides, the CDR3 is TGCAGTGCAACCCGAGATACCCAGTACCTC. It encodes CSATRDTQYL.

This clonotype has just one count. The chain links TRBV28 to TRBJ2-3; no clear D. Trimming removed 3 bases from V and 0 bases from J, with 13 bases in between. The CDR3 is made up of 16 amino acids. Germline values: CDR1 MDHEN, CDR2 SYDVKM. CDR3 bases: TGTGCCAGCAGTTTCCTCGAGACGAGAAGCACAGATACGCAGTATTTT. It is translated as CASSFLETRSTDTQYF.

CDR3 region: CASRRLNSGEQYF. The CDR3 bases are TGTGCCAGCAGACGCCTGAATAGCGGAGAGCAGTACTTC. The chain is built from TRBV7-9 and TRBJ2-7, with D maybe TRBD2 (6 bases). Trimming removed 6 bases at V and 7 bases at J, with 16 bases between. Germline CDR1 reads SEHNR; CDR2 reads FQNEAQ (reference sequence). The CDR3 is 13 residues long.

Notes on this clonotype: The missing conserved phenylalanine or tryptophan at the end of this CDR3 makes a read error likely. The CDR3 coding sequence is TGTGCCAGCATACGGGACATCTATAGCAATCAGCCCCAGCATCTT. It is translated as CASIRDIYSNQPQHL. The chain couples TRBV5-8 to TRBJ1-5; D is possibly TRBD1 (6 bases). Looked up from germline, CDR1 is SGHTS and CDR2 is YDEGEE. This CDR3 has 15 amino acids. V was pared by 6 bases and J by 0 bases, with 13 bases between.

This clonotype qualifies as medium-sized. This chain uses TRBV27 with TRBJ1-2; D is uncertain. Germline CDR1 MNHEY, CDR2 SMNVEV (reference sequence). The V gene lost 6 bases and the J gene lost 8 bases, with 19 bases spanning the gap. The CDR3 has 14 amino acids. CDR3 sequence reads: CASSPEIWGSGYTF. The CDR3 nucleotides read TGTGCCAGCAGCCCCGAAATCTGGGGAAGCGGCTACACCTTC.

The J gene is TRBJ1-4, the V gene TRBV28, with D hard to call. Germline CDR1 MDHEN, CDR2 SYDVKM. CDR3 length: 14 amino acids. Trimming took off 4 bases at V and 3 bases at J, with 9 bases between the two ends. Written as DNA, the CDR3 is TGTGCCAGCAGTTCCCGGGTCGCTAATGAAAAACTGTTTTTT. Encoded protein: CASSSRVANEKLFF.

As concerns this clonotype: One end of the junction fails to match germline, which may point to a read error. The rearrangement joins TRBV6-1 to TRBJ2-5; no clear D gene. The CDR3 is 11 amino acids. CDR1 is MNHNS, CDR2 SASEGT, per germline. The CDR3 region is CASNPGDTQYF. DNA for the CDR3: TGTGCCAGCAATCCCGGAGATACCCAATACTTC.